This is a list of T cell receptor beta chains from one sample in a study of T cells in placental villitis. Clones were sequenced by immunoSEQ multiplex PCR, and TCRdb holds only the in-frame ones, with some missing. The repertoire holds about 1,500 clones, with less than 85% as singletons. Sequencing was performed on placental tissue containing maternal and fetal cells. These receptors were collected from a human patient with villitis of unknown etiology; the placental T cells may come from both mother and fetus. CDR3s include the opening cysteine and the closing phenylalanine or tryptophan. D genes are given only for firm matches. Expanded clones get a size class; other rows say once, few or many, or leave the size out.

V	size	J	D	DNA	CDR3
TRBV13	-	TRBJ2-1	TRBD2	TGTGCCAGCAGCAAGCCCAGCGGGAGAAGGAATGAGCAGTTCTTC	CASSKPSGRRNEQFF
TRBV27	-	TRBJ2-2	-	TGTGCCAGCAGTTTTAGTACCGGGGAGCTGTTTTTT	CASSFSTGELFF
TRBV6-2/TRBV6-3	-	TRBJ2-7	-	TGTGCCAGCAGTTATACTACTATCTACGAGCAGTACTTC	CASSYTTIYEQYF
TRBV2	-	TRBJ1-2	TRBD1	TGTGCCAGCAGTGAGAGGACAGGGTATGTTTCTGGCTACACCTTC	CASSERTGYVSGYTF
TRBV25-1	once	TRBJ1-6	-	TGTGCCAGCAGCGAGACAGGCTTCAATTCACCCCTCCACTTT	CASSETGFNSPLHF
TRBV28	-	TRBJ2-7	TRBD1	TGTGCCAGCAGTTGGCTGATCAGGGGGCTAAGGGACGAGCAGTACTTC	CASSWLIRGLRDEQYF
TRBV27	-	TRBJ1-1	-	TGTGCCAGCAGTTCTTACCGGGACTCGAACACTGAAGCTTTCTTT	CASSSYRDSNTEAFF
TRBV11-2	-	TRBJ2-7	-	TGTGCCAGCAGCCGAACGGGGCGAACAGGGACTTTGACCTACGAGCAGTACTTC	CASSRTGRTGTLTYEQYF
TRBV9	-	TRBJ1-1	-	TGTGCCAGCAGCCCCCGCGGCTCGAACACTGAAGCTTTCTTT	CASSPRGSNTEAFF
TRBV6-5	-	TRBJ2-7	TRBD2	TGTGCCAGCAGCCCACGGACTAGCGGGGGTTACGAGCAGTACTTC	CASSPRTSGGYEQYF
TRBV6-5	-	TRBJ2-7	-	TGTGCCAGCAACTACCGAGTCTACGAGCAGTACTTC	CASNYRVYEQYF
TRBV27	-	TRBJ1-2	TRBD1	TGTGCCAGCAGTATCTCACAGGGGATTAACTATGGCTACACCTTC	CASSISQGINYGYTF
TRBV28	-	TRBJ2-2	TRBD1	TGTGCCAGCAGCTTACTTCCCGGACAGGGCAGCGGGGAGCTGTTTTTT	CASSLLPGQGSGELFF
TRBV7-3	-	TRBJ2-2	-	TGTGCCAGCAGCTTAGCGGGGAACACCGGGGAGCTGTTTTTT	CASSLAGNTGELFF
TRBV24-1	-	TRBJ1-3	-	TGTGCCATCAGTGACCCCGGACCCTCTGGAAACACCATATATTTT	CAISDPGPSGNTIYF
TRBV10-3	once	TRBJ2-7	-	TGTGCCATCAGTGAGTCGAGGGGTTACGAGCAGTACTTC	CAISESRGYEQYF
TRBV2	once	TRBJ2-7	-	TGTGCCAGCAACGCCGGGATAACCTACGAGCAGTACTTC	CASNAGITYEQYF
TRBV11-2	-	TRBJ1-1	-	TGTGCCAGCAGCTTAGATGGGTGGGTGGCCACTGAAGCTTTCTTT	CASSLDGWVATEAFF
TRBV19	-	TRBJ2-1	TRBD2	TGTGCCAGTAGTAAGGGTAGCGGGAGTTTTGGCTACAATGAGCAGTTCTTC	CASSKGSGSFGYNEQFF
TRBV13	-	TRBJ2-1	-	TGTGCCAGCAGCTTAGTAGGCAGGGCCTCATACAATGAGCAGTTCTTC	CASSLVGRASYNEQFF
TRBV5-1	-	TRBJ1-4	TRBD1	TGCGCCAGCAGCTTCCGGGACAGGGACCCTAGGGTTAATGAAAAACTGTTTTTT	CASSFRDRDPRVNEKLFF
TRBV9	-	TRBJ2-3	-	TGTGCCAGCAGCGTAGGACCCGCAGATACGCAGTATTTT	CASSVGPADTQYF
TRBV28	-	TRBJ1-3	-	TGTGCCGTTTGGACAGGAAACACCATATATTTT	CAVWTGNTIYF
TRBV13	-	TRBJ2-5	-	TGTGCCAGCAGCTCTCGGCAGATCCAAGAGACCCAGTACTTC	CASSSRQIQETQYF
TRBV6-5	-	TRBJ2-5	-	TGTGCCAGCGGACTCGCGGGTAGCGAGACCCAGTACTTC	CASGLAGSETQYF
TRBV18	once	TRBJ2-2	TRBD2	TGTGCCAGCTCACGAGGACTAGCGGGGGCGAACACCGGGGAGCTGTTTTTT	CASSRGLAGANTGELFF
TRBV6-1	-	TRBJ2-5	TRBD2	TGTGCCAGCAGTGAGACTAGCGGGACAGAGACCCAGTACTTC	CASSETSGTETQYF
TRBV13	-	TRBJ2-5	-	TGTGCCAGCACCGTACGGGCCCTACAAGAGACCCAGTACTTC	CASTVRALQETQYF
TRBV2	-	TRBJ2-1	TRBD2	TGTGCCAGCAGACGGGGACTAGCGGGAGGGTTCAATGAGCAGTTCTTC	CASRRGLAGGFNEQFF
TRBV7-8	-	TRBJ2-3	-	TGTGCCAGCACCATTACCACAGATACGCAGTATTTT	CASTITTDTQYF
TRBV7-9	-	TRBJ2-7	TRBD1	TGTGCCAGCAGCCCCTGGACAGGCCAGTCCTACGAGCAGTACTTC	CASSPWTGQSYEQYF
TRBV29-1	large	TRBJ2-1	-	TGCAGCGTTGGCCTCTCCTACAATGAGCAGTTCTTC	CSVGLSYNEQFF
TRBV12-5	-	TRBJ1-1	-	TGTGCTAGTGCCCTGAACACTGAAGCTTTCTTT	CASALNTEAFF
TRBV19	-	TRBJ2-4	-	TGTGCCAGTAATGTGGGAGTCAAAAACATTCAGTACTTC	CASNVGVKNIQYF
TRBV2	once	TRBJ1-5	-	TGTGCCAGCAGTTCCGGGACGGTATGGAATCAGCCCCAGCATTTT	CASSSGTVWNQPQHF
TRBV9	-	TRBJ2-3	TRBD1	TGTGCCAGCAGCGCCGGACAGGGGGCTACAGATACGCAGTATTTT	CASSAGQGATDTQYF
TRBV5-1	-	TRBJ1-3	-	TGCGCCAGCAGCGCAGGCGTTGGGGTAACGGGAAACACCATATATTTT	CASSAGVGVTGNTIYF
TRBV9	once	TRBJ2-1	-	TGTGCCAGCAGCGAGGGACTCCGCTCCTACAATGAGCAGTTCTTC	CASSEGLRSYNEQFF
TRBV5-4	-	TRBJ2-6	-	TGTGCCAGCAGCCCGCGGACCTCCGGTAACTCTGGGGCCAACGTCCTGACTTTC	CASSPRTSGNSGANVLTF
TRBV25-1	-	TRBJ1-5	-	TGTGCCAGCAGTGAATGGGGGAATCAGCCCCAGCATTTT	CASSEWGNQPQHF